This T cell receptor beta chain originates from a study of beta chain features in type 1 diabetes. A word on this clone: Its antigen is as yet unknown.

Sequencing targeted expressed TCRB transcripts, as all isolated RNA had been reverse transcribed. Clones were read by immunoSEQ multiplex PCR, and TCRdb kept only the in-frame ones, dropping some. In the table there are under 250,000 clones, roughly 13% of which are singletons. Germline V gives CDR1 SGHRS, CDR2 YFSETQ. J lost 8 bases, V lost 3 bases, and 4 bases had no gene match. CDR3 length: 14 residues. General study findings and limits: All four CD4+ subsets of Type 1 diabetes patients contained TCRB CDR3s that were moderately but significantly shorter.

Source material: naive CD4+ T cells from blood. The chain is built from TRBV5-1 and TRBJ2-1; 11 nucleotides line up with TRBD1. The receptor's source is a man between 25 and 39 years old with type 1 diabetes. The CDR3, as DNA: TGCGCCAGCAGCTCCGGACAGGGGGCACATGAGCAGTTCTTC. It translates to CASSSGQGAHEQFF.